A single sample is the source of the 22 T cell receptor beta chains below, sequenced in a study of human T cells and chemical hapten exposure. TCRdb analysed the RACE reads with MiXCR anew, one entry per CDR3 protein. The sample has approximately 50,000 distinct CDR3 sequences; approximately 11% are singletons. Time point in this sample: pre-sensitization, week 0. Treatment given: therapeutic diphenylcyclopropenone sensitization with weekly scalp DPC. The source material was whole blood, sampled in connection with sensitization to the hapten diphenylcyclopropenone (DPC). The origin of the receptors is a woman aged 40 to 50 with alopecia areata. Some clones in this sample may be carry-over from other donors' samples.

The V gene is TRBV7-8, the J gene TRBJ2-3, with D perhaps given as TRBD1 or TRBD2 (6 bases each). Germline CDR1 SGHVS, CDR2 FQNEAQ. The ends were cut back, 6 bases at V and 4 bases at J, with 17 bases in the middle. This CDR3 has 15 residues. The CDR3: CASSSGGRGADTQYF. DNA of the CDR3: TGTGCCAGCAGTAGTGGGGGGCGGGGCGCAGATACGCAGTATTTT.

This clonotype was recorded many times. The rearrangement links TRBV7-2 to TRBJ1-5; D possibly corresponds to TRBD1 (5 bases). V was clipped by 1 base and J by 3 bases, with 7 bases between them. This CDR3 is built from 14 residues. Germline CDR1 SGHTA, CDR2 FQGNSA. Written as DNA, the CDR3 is TGTGCCAGCAGCTTAGGACAGCACAATCAGCCCCAGCATTTT. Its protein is CASSLGQHNQPQHF.

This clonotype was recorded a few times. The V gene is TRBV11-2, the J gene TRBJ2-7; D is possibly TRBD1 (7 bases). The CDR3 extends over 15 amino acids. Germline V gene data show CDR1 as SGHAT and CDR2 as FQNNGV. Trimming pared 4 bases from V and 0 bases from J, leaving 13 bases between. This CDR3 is CASSSGDRFSYEQYF. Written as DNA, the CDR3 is TGTGCCAGCAGCTCGGGGGACAGATTCTCCTACGAGCAGTACTTC.

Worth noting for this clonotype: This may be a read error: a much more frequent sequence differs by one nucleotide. CDR3 DNA sequence: TGTGCCAGCAATTTAAGGGGGAAGGGGGATGAGCAGTTCTTC. This encodes CASNLRGKGDEQFF. The V and J genes are TRBV12-3 or TRBV12-4 and TRBJ2-1; a possible D gene is TRBD1 (6 bases). This CDR3 region has 14 residues.

The CDR3 DNA sequence: TGTGCCTGGAGAGGAAACGCATATTCGGGCTACACCTTC. Translation: CAWRGNAYSGYTF. J is TRBJ1-2 and V is TRBV30; D is ambiguous. The CDR3 is 13 amino acids. CDR1 and CDR2 from the germline V gene are GTSNPN and SVGIG (reference sequence). V lost 3 bases, J lost 8 bases, and 16 bases lay in between.

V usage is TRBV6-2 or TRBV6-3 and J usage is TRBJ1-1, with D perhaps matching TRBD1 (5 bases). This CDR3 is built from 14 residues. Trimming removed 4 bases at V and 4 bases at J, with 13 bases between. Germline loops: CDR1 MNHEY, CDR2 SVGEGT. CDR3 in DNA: TGTGCCAGCAGTTGGACGGCCCAGGGCACTGAAGCTTTCTTT. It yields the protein CASSWTAQGTEAFF.

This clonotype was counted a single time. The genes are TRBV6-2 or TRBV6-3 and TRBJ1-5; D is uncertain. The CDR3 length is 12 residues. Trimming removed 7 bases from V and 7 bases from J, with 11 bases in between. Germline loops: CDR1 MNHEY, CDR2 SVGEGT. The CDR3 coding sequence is TGTGCCAGCATGCGCAGATGGCAGCCCCAGCATTTT. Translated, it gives CASMRRWQPQHF.

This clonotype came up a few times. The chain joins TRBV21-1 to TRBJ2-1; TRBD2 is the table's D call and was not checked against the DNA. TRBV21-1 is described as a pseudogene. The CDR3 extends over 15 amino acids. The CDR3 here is CASSQTGRGSNEQFF. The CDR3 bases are TGTGCCAGCAGCCAAACAGGGAGGGGGAGCAATGAGCAGTTCTTC.

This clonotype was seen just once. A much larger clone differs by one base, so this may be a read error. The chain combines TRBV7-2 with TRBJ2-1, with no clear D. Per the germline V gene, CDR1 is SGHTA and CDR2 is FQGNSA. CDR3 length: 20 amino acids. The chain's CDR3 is CVSSSHVRIIQISSYNEQFF. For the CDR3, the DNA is TGTGTCAGCAGCTCCCATGTGCGGATCATTCAAATCAGCTCCTACAATGAGCAGTTCTTC.

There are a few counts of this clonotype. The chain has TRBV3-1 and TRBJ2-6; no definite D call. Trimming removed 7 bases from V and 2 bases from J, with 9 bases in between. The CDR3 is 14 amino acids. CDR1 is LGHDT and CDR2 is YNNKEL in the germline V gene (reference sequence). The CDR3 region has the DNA TGTGCCAGCAACCCTCATGCTGGGGCCAACGTCCTGACTTTC. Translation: CASNPHAGANVLTF.

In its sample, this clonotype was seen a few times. CDR3 amino acids: CASSQDPTSYEQYF. The CDR3 nucleotides read TGTGCCAGCAGCCAAGATCCAACTTCCTACGAGCAGTACTTC. V gene TRBV3-1 combines with J gene TRBJ2-7; no clear D. This CDR3 region has 14 residues. Germline V gene data show CDR1 as LGHDT and CDR2 as YNNKEL (reference sequence). Trimming pared 0 bases from V and 1 base from J, leaving 7 bases between.

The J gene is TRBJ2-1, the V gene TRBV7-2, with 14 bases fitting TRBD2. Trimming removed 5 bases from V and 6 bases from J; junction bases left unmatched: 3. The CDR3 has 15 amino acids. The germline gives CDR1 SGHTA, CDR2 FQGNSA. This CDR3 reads CASSRTSGGSNEQFF. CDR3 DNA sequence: TGTGCCAGCAGCAGGACTAGCGGGGGGAGCAATGAGCAGTTCTTC.

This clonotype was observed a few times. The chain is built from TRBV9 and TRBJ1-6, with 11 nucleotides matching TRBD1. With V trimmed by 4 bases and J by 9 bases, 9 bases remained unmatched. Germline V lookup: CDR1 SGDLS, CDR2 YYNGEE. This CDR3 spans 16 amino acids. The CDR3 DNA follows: TGTGCCAGCAGCCCACGGACAGGGGGCTTTAGTTCACCCCTCCACTTT. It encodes CASSPRTGGFSSPLHF.

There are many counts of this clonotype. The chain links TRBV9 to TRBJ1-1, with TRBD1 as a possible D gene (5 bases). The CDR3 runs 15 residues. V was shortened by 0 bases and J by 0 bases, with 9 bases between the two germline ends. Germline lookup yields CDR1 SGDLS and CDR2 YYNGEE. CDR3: CASSVATGLNTEAFF. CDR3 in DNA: TGTGCCAGCAGCGTAGCTACAGGCTTGAACACTGAAGCTTTCTTT.

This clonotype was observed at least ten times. The CDR3 protein is CASRPDRGPGNTIYF. The CDR3 DNA reads as TGTGCCAGCAGACCAGACAGGGGCCCTGGAAACACCATATATTTT. This chain links TRBV6-1 with TRBJ1-3, with 8 bases lining up with TRBD1. The CDR3 runs 15 residues. Unmatched junction bases numbered 6, after V lost 6 bases and J lost 2 bases. Looked up from germline, CDR1 is MNHNS and CDR2 is SASEGT.

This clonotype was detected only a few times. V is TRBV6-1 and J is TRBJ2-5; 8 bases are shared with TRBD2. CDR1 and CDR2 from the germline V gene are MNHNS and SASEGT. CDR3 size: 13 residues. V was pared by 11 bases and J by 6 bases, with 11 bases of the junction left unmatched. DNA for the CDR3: TGTGCCGCGGGGCCTAGCGGGCAAAAGACCCAGTACTTC. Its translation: CAAGPSGQKTQYF.

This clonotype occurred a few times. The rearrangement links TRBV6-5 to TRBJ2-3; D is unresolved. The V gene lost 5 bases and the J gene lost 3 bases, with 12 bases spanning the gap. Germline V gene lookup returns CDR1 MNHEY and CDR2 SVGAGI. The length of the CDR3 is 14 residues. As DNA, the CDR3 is TGTGCCAGCAGTAGGGAAGGTGTGACAGATACGCAGTATTTT. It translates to CASSREGVTDTQYF.

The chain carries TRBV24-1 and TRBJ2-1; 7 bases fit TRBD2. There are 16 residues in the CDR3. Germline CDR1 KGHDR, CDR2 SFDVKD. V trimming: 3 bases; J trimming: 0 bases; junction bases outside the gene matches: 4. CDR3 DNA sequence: TGTGCCACCAGTGATGCTAGCGGATCCTCCTACAATGAGCAGTTCTTC. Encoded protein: CATSDASGSSYNEQFF.

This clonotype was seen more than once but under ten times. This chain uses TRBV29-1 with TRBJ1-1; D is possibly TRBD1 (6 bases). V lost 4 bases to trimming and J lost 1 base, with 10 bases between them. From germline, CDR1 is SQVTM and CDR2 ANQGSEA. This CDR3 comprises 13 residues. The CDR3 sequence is CSVGGRQNTEAFF. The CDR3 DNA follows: TGCAGCGTTGGGGGGCGGCAGAACACTGAAGCTTTCTTT.

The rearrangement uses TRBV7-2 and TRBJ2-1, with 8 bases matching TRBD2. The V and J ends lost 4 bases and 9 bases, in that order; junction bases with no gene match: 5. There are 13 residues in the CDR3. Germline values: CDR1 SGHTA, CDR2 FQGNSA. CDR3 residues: CASSSGLGGEQFF. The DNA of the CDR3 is TGTGCCAGCAGCTCGGGACTAGGCGGTGAGCAGTTCTTC.

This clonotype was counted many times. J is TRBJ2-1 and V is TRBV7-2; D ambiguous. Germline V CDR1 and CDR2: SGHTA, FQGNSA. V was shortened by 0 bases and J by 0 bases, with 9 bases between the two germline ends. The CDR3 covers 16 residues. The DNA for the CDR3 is TGTGCCAGCAGCTTAGCAGGTGTCGTCTCCTACAATGAGCAGTTCTTC. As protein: CASSLAGVVSYNEQFF.

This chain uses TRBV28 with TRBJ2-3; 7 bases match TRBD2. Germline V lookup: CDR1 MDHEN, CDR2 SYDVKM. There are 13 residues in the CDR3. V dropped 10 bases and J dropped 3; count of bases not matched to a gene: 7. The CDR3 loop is CANGRGSTDTQYF. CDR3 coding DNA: TGTGCCAATGGGCGGGGGTCAACAGATACGCAGTATTTT.